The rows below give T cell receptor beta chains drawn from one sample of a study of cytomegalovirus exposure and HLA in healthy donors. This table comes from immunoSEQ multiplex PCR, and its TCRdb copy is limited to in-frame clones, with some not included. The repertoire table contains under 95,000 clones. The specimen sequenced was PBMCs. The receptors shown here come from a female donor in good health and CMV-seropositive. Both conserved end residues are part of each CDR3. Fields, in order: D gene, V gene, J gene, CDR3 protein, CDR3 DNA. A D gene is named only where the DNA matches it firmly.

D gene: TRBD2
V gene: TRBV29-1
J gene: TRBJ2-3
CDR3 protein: CSVAGGRGAPDTQYF
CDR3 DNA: TGCAGCGTAGCCGGGGGGCGGGGGGCCCCAGATACGCAGTATTTT

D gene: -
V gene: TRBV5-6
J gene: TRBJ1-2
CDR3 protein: CASSSESLRGYTF
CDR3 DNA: TGTGCCAGCAGCTCGGAGTCTCTTAGGGGCTACACCTTC

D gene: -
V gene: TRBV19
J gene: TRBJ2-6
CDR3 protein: CASSIRHPSGANVLTF
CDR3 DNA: TGTGCCAGTAGTATAAGACATCCCTCTGGGGCCAACGTCCTGACTTTC

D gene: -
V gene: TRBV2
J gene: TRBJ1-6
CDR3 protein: CASSAGSSYNSPLHF
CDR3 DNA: TGTGCCAGCAGTGCAGGAAGCTCCTATAATTCACCCCTCCACTTT

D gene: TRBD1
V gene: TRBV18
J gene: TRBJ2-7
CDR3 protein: CASSPQGAGGEQYF
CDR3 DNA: TGTGCCAGCTCACCGCAGGGGGCGGGCGGCGAGCAGTACTTC

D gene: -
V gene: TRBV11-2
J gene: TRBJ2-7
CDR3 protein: CASSPPPSSGSYEQYF
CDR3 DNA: TGTGCCAGCAGCCCCCCGCCGAGCTCCGGGTCCTACGAGCAGTACTTC

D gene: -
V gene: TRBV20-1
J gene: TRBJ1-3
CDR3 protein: CSAAGNTIYF
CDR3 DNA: TGCAGTGCCGCTGGAAACACCATATATTTT

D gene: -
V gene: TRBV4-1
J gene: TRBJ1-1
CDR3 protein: CASSQDLGTEAFF
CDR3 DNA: TGCGCCAGCAGCCAAGATCTCGGCACTGAAGCTTTCTTT

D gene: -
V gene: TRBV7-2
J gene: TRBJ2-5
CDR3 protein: CASSLASRGGQETQYF
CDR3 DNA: TGTGCCAGCAGCTTAGCCTCTAGAGGGGGCCAAGAGACCCAGTACTTC

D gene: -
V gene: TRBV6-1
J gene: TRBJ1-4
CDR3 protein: CASSGRQFNEKLFF
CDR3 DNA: TGTGCCAGCAGTGGGAGGCAATTTAATGAAAAACTGTTTTTT

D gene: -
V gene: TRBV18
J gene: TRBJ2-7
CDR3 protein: CASSPMATPYEQYF
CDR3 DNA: TGTGCCAGCTCACCTATGGCGACACCCTACGAGCAGTACTTC

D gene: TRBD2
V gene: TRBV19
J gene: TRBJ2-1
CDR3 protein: CASSTGLAGPNNEQFF
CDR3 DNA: TGTGCCAGTAGTACAGGACTAGCGGGACCCAACAATGAGCAGTTCTTC

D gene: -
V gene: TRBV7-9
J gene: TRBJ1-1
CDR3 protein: CASSLARDTKEAFF
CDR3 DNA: TGTGCCAGCAGCTTAGCCCGGGACACCAAAGAAGCTTTCTTT

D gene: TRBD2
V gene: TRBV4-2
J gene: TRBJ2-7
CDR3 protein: CASSLTKPGLAGVLSYEQYF
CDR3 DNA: TGTGCCAGCAGCCTTACTAAACCGGGACTAGCGGGAGTGTTGTCCTACGAGCAGTACTTC

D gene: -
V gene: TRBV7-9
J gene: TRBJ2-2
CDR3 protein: CASSLAGTGELFF
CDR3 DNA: TGTGCCAGCAGCTTAGCCGGCACCGGGGAGCTGTTTTTT

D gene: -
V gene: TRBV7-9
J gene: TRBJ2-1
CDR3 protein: CASSPQGSEQFF
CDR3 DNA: TGTGCCAGCAGCCCGCAGGGGTCTGAGCAGTTCTTC

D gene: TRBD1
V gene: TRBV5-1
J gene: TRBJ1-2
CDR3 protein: CASSLLGDRGYGYTF
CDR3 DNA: TGCGCCAGCAGCTTGTTGGGGGACAGAGGATATGGCTACACCTTC

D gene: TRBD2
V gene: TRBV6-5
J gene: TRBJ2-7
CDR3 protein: CASSYSAAGGREQYF
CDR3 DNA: TGTGCCAGCAGTTACTCCGCAGCGGGGGGGCGGGAGCAGTACTTC

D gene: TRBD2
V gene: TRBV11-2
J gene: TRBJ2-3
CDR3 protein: CASRRAFAGGLMLGDTQYF
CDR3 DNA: TGTGCCAGCAGAAGGGCCTTCGCGGGGGGCCTCATGCTAGGAGATACGCAGTATTTT

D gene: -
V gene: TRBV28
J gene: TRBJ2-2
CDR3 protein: CASSFGGHTGELFF
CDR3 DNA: TGTGCCAGCAGTTTCGGGGGTCACACCGGGGAGCTGTTTTTT

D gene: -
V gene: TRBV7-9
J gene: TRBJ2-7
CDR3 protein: CASSPDSGEQYF
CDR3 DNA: TGTGCCAGCAGCCCCGACAGTGGCGAGCAGTACTTC

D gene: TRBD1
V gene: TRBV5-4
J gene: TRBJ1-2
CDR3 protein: CASSPTYSGGADGYTF
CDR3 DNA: TGTGCCAGCAGCCCGACATACTCAGGGGGCGCGGATGGCTACACCTTC

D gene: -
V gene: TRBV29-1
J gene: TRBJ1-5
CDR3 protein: CSVGGQGSNQPQHF
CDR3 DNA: TGCAGCGTTGGTGGGCAGGGGAGCAATCAGCCCCAGCATTTT

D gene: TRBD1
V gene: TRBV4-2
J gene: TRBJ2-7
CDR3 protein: CASSQDTGGIYYEQYF
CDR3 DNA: TGTGCCAGCAGCCAAGATACAGGGGGCATATACTACGAGCAGTACTTC

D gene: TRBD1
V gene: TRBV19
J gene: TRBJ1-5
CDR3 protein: CASSRDRWDQPQHF
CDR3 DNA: TGTGCCAGTAGCCGGGACAGGTGGGATCAGCCCCAGCATTTT

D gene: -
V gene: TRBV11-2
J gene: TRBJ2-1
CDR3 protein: CASSLYGGYEQFF
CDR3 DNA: TGTGCCAGCAGCTTATATGGGGGCTATGAGCAGTTCTTC

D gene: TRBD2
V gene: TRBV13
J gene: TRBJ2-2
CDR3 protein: CASTRTSGNTGELFF
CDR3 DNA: TGTGCCAGCACCAGGACTAGCGGGAATACCGGGGAGCTGTTTTTT

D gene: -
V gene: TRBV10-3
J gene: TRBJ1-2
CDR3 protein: CAISEQKNGYTF
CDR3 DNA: TGTGCCATCAGTGAACAAAAAAATGGCTACACCTTC

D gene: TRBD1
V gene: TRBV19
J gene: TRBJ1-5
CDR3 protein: CASSHRGAYSNQPQHF
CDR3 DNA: TGTGCCAGTAGCCACAGGGGGGCGTATAGCAATCAGCCCCAGCATTTT

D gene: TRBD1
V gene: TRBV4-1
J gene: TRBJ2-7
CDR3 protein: CASSLRDRNYEQYF
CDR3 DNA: TGCGCCAGCAGCCTCCGGGACAGAAACTACGAGCAGTACTTC

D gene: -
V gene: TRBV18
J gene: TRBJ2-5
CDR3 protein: CASSPPMAQETQYF
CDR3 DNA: TGTGCCAGCTCACCACCGATGGCACAAGAGACCCAGTACTTC

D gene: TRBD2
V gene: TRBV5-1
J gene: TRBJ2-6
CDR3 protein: CASSTGGSSGANVLTF
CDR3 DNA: TGCGCCAGCAGCACGGGGGGGTCATCTGGGGCCAACGTCCTGACTTTC

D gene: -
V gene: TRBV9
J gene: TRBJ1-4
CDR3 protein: CASSVGGLSNEKLFF
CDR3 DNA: TGTGCCAGCAGCGTAGGGGGGCTATCTAATGAAAAACTGTTTTTT

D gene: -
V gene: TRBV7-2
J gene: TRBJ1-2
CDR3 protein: CASSPRGRYGYTF
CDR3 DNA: TGTGCCAGCAGCCCTCGCGGCCGCTATGGCTACACCTTC

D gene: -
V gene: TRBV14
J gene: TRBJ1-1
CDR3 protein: CASSQDRAGIGNTEAFF
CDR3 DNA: TGTGCCAGCAGCCAAGACCGTGCGGGTATCGGGAACACTGAAGCTTTCTTT

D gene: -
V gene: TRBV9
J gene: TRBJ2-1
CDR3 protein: CASSPRDSPLYNEQFF
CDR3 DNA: TGTGCCAGCAGCCCCCGAGACTCCCCACTATACAATGAGCAGTTCTTC

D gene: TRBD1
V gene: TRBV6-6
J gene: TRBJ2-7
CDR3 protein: CASSYLGQGPTYEQYF
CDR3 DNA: TGTGCCAGCAGTTACTTGGGACAGGGACCCACCTACGAGCAGTACTTC

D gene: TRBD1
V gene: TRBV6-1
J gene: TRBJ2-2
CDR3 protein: CASNKDRVNTGELFF
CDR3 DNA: TGTGCCAGCAATAAGGACAGGGTGAACACCGGGGAGCTGTTTTTT

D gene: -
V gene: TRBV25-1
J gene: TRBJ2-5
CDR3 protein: CASSELGGAETQYF
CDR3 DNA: TGTGCCAGCAGTGAATTGGGGGGGGCAGAGACCCAGTACTTC

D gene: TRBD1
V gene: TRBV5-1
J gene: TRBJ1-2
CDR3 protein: CASSLTVQGASYGYTF
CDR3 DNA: TGCGCCAGCAGCCTAACAGTACAGGGGGCGAGCTATGGCTACACCTTC

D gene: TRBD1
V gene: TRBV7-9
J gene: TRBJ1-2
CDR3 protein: CASSFRQGEGYTF
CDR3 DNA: TGTGCCAGCAGCTTCCGACAGGGAGAAGGCTACACCTTC

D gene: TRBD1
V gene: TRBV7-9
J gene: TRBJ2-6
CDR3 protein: CASSLGAGTGVLVVLTF
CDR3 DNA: TGTGCCAGCAGCTTAGGCGCCGGGACAGGGGTCCTCGTCGTCCTGACTTTC

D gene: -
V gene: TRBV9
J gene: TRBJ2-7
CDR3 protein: CASSVSTGFYEQYF
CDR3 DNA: TGTGCCAGCAGCGTAAGTACAGGTTTCTACGAGCAGTACTTC

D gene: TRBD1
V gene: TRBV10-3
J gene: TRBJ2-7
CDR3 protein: CAISEPGQGEHEQYF
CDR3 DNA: TGTGCCATCAGTGAGCCGGGACAGGGAGAGCACGAGCAGTACTTC

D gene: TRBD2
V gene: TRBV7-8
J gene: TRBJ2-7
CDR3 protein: CASSVTSAYEQYF
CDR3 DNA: TGTGCCAGCAGCGTGACTAGCGCCTACGAGCAGTACTTC

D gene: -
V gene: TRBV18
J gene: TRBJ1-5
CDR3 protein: CASSPDMSNQPQHF
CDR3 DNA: TGTGCCAGCTCACCAGACATGAGCAATCAGCCCCAGCATTTT

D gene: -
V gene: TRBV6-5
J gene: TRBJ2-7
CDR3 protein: CASSYSLAGNGYEQYF
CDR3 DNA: TGTGCCAGCAGTTACTCGTTAGCCGGGAATGGATACGAGCAGTACTTC

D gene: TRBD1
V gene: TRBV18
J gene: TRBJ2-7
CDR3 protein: CASSPGGTGAEQYF
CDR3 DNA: TGTGCCAGCTCACCCGGCGGGACAGGCGCCGAGCAGTACTTC

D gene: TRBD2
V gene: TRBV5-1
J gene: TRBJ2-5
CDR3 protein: CASSSTTGRGQETQYF
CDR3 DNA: TGCGCCAGCAGTTCTACAACCGGGAGGGGCCAAGAGACCCAGTACTTC

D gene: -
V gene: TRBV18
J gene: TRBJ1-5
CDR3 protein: CASSPQGLEPQHF
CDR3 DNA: TGTGCCAGCTCACCACAGGGGTTGGAGCCCCAGCATTTT

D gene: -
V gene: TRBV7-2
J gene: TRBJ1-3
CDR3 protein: CASSHIRSGNTIYF
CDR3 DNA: TGTGCCAGCAGCCACATTCGATCTGGAAACACCATATATTTT

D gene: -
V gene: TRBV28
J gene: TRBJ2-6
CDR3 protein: CASTKSGANVLTF
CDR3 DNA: TGTGCCAGCACTAAGTCTGGGGCCAACGTCCTGACTTTC

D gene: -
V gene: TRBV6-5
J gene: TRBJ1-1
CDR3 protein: CASSYSSAADTEAFF
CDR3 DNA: TGTGCCAGCAGTTACTCCTCGGCGGCGGACACTGAAGCTTTCTTT

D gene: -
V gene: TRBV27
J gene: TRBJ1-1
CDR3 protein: CASSLSAGLNTEAFF
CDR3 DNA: TGTGCCAGCAGTTTATCGGCGGGGTTGAACACTGAAGCTTTCTTT

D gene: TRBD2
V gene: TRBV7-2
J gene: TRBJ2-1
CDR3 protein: CASSLSLAAPEQFF
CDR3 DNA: TGTGCCAGCAGCTTATCACTAGCGGCGCCTGAGCAGTTCTTC

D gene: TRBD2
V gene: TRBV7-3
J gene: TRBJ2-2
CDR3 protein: CASSPRLAENTGELFF
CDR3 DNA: TGTGCCAGCAGCCCGAGACTAGCGGAGAACACCGGGGAGCTGTTTTTT

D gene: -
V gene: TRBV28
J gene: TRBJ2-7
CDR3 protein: CASPPRSGDLTYEQYF
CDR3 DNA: TGTGCCAGCCCCCCCCGTAGTGGGGACTTAACCTACGAGCAGTACTTC

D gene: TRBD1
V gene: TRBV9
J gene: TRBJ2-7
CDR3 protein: CASSVGGTGVGEQYF
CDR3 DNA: TGTGCCAGCAGCGTAGGGGGGACAGGGGTGGGGGAGCAGTACTTC

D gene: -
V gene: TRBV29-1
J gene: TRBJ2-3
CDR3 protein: CSVEDSRQARFTDTQYF
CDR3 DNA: TGCAGCGTTGAAGACTCCCGACAGGCAAGGTTCACAGATACGCAGTATTTT